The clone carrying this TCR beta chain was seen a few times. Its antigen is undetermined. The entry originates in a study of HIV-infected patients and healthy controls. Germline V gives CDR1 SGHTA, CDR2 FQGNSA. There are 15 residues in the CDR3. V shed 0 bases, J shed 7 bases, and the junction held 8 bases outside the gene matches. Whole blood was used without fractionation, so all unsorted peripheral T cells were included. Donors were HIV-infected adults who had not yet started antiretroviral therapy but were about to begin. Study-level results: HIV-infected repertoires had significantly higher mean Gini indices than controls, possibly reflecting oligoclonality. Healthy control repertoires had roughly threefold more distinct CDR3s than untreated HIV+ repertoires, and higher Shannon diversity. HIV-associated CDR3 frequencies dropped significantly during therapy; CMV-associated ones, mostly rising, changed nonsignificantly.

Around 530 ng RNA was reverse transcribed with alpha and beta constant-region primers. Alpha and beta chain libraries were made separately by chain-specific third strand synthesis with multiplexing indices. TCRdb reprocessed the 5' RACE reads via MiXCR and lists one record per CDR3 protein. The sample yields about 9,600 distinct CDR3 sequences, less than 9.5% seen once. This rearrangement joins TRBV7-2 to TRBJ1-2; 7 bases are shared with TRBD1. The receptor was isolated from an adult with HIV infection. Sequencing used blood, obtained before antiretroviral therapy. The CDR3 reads CASSLAGRQGGGYTF. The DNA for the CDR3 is TGTGCCAGCAGCTTAGCGGGGAGACAGGGTGGTGGCTACACCTTC.